Listed here is a single T cell receptor beta chain. This receptor's antigen is unknown. Base quality data are lacking; no much larger clone is found one base away. These data originate in a study of T-cell memory formation after mild COVID-19 listed by TCRdb under 2021. As for the study more broadly: Most TCR sequence clusters were specific to one of the two donors. In a couple of donors, T-cell clones that expanded and contracted after mild COVID-19 were tracked by sequencing TCRalpha and TCRbeta repertoires over time. Two young, previously healthy adult volunteers, one female and one male, were included in the cohort.

PBMCs were isolated by Ficoll-Paque density gradient centrifugation. Points the paper makes about the study in general: Some responding clones were detected in pre-infection memory, suggesting pre-existing cross-reactive memory T cells joined the SARS-CoV-2 response. Contracting CD4+ clones turned up mainly in the CM and EM memory subsets, whereas EMRA was where CD8+ clones were enriched. Balanced CD4/CD8 phenotypes were observed for clones contracting from day 15 to 85, whereas a bias towards CD4+ was observed for a second wave of clones expanding from day 15 to 37. The second-wave clones that peaked on day 37 were not confirmed to be SARS-CoV-2 specific. Only a couple of mild cases were covered in the study, and larger cohorts including severe cases with pre-infection samples were considered necessary.

Instrument used: Illumina NovaSeq 6000. TCRalpha and TCRbeta cDNA libraries were constructed by 5'RACE with constant-segment primers, with sample barcodes and unique molecular identifiers being introduced. Trizol reagent was used to extract RNA from every sample. Libraries were amplified in two PCR steps, with a second sample barcode and Illumina TruSeq adapters added in the second step. Libraries were sequenced on an Illumina NovaSeq with 2 x 150 bp paired-end reads. Per the authors' processing: With migec v1.2.7, reads were demultiplexed and then collapsed into UMI-guided consensus sequences. Using mixcr v2.1.11, UMI consensuses were aligned to TRA and TRB V and J templates and then assembled into clonotypes. A clonotype was counted as expanded or contracted only if both edgeR and NoisET called the change significant, with noise models trained on biological replicates. edgeR calls used a false discovery rate-adjusted p below 0.01 and a log2 fold-change threshold of 1. As an exploratory analysis of dynamics, max-normalized trajectories of the 1000 most abundant clonotypes were examined by PCA with hierarchical clustering. Each responding clone was given a CD4 or CD8 phenotype based on the CD4+ and CD8+ repertoires, which had been sequenced separately. TCRdb redid the processing of the public reads, applying fastp at Q25 and MiXCR, and retained in-frame beta chains. Records with the same CDR3 protein are collapsed into one entry carrying the most frequent genes and DNA. For this entry, the V and J calls and clone size follow TCRdb and not the study's own pipeline. For this sample the table gives approximately 180,000 distinct CDR3 sequences, of which roughly 17% were detected only once. About 2% of the sample rests with the top ten.

From cysteine to phenylalanine, the CDR3 is 14 amino acids long. The only DNA kept is the CDR3, 42 bases in frame from the first base. Relative to germline, V is missing 0 bases and J is missing 3 bases, with 2 bases of the junction outside any gene match. From a lookup of the germline V gene, CDR1 and CDR2 are SGDLS and YYNGEE. The receptor's source is an adult woman who had mild COVID-19 (a few samples of this study predate the infection). The sample titles of this study are shuffled in the database, so cell type and time point are left out; the donor was told from shared clones. Material: PBMCs or a T cell subset sorted from them (not recorded which). The V and J segments used are TRBV9 and TRBJ2-7, and TRBD2 aligns with 8 junction nucleotides. CDR3 reads: CASSVGTSGYEQYF. The bases read TGTGCCAGCAGCGTAGGTACTAGCGGCTACGAGCAGTACTTC.